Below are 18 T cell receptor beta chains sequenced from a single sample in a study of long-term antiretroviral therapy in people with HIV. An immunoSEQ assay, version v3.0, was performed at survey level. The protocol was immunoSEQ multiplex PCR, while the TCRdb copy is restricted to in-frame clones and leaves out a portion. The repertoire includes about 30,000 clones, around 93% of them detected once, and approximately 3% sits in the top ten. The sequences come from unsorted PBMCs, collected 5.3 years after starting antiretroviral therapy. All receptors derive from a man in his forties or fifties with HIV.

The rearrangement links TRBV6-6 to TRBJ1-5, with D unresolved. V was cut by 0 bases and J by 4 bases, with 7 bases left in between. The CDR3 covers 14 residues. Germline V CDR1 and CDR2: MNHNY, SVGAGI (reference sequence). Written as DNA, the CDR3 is TGTGCCAGCAGTTACTCGTTGGGGAATCAGCCCCAGCATTTT. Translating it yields CASSYSLGNQPQHF.

CDR3 nucleotides: TGTGCCAGCAGTGTGGACAGGGGGCCAGATACGCAGTATTTT. Amino acids: CASSVDRGPDTQYF. The chain carries TRBV6-1 and TRBJ2-3, with TRBD1 matching 11 bases. Germline V gene data show CDR1 as MNHNS and CDR2 as SASEGT. The length of the CDR3 is 14 residues. Trimming cost V 4 bases and J 4 bases; bases outside gene matches: 1.

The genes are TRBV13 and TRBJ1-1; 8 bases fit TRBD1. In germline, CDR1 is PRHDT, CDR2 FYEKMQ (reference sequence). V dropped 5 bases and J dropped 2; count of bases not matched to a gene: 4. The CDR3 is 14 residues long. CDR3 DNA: TGTGCCAGCAGCCATGGGACAGGAAACACTGAAGCTTTCTTT. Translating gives CASSHGTGNTEAFF.

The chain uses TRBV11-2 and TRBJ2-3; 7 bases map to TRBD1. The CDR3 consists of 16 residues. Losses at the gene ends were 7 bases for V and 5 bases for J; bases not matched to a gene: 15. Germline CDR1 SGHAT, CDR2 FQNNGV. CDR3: CASNLEARGQEDTQYF. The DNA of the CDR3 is TGTGCCAGCAACCTGGAGGCGAGGGGGCAGGAAGATACGCAGTATTTT.

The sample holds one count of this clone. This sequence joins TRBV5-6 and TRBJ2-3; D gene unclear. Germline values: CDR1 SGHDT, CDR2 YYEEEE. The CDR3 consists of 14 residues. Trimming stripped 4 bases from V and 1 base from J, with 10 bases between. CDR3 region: CASSPYDRTDTQYF. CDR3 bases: TGTGCCAGCAGCCCCTATGATCGCACAGATACGCAGTATTTT.

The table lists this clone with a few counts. DNA for the CDR3: TGTGCCAGCAGCTTAGAGCGGAGACGGGGCACCGGGGAGCTGTTTTTT. Translated: CASSLERRRGTGELFF. The chain carries TRBV7-2 and TRBJ2-2, with TRBD2 as a possible D gene (5 bases). The CDR3 consists of 16 residues. Germline values: CDR1 SGHTA, CDR2 FQGNSA. The germline V and J ends were trimmed by 1 base and 4 bases, with 13 bases remaining between them.

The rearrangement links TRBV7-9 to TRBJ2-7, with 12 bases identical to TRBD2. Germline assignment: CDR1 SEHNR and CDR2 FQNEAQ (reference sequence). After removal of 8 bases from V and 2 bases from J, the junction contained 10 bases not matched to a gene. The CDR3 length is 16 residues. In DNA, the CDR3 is TGTGCCAGCGCCCGAACGCTAGCGGGGGGGGCCTACGAGCAGTACTTC. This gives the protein CASARTLAGGAYEQYF.

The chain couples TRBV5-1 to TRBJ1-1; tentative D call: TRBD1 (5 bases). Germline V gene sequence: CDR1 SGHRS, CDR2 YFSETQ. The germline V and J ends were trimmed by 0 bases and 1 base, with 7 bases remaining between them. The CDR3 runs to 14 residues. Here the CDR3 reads CASSLGGENTEAFF. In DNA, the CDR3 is TGCGCCAGCAGCTTGGGAGGGGAGAACACTGAAGCTTTCTTT.

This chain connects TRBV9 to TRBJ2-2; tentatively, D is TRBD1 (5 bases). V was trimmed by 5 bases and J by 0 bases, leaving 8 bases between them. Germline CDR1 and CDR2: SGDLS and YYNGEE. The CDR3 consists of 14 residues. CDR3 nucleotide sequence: TGTGCCAGCAGACGACAGTCGAACACCGGGGAGCTGTTTTTT. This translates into CASRRQSNTGELFF.

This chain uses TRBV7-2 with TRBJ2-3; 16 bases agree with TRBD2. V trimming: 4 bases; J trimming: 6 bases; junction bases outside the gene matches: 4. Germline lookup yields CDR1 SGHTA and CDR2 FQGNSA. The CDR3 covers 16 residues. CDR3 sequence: CASSSGLAGGRDTQYF. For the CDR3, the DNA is TGTGCCAGCAGCTCGGGACTAGCGGGGGGGCGGGATACGCAGTATTTT.

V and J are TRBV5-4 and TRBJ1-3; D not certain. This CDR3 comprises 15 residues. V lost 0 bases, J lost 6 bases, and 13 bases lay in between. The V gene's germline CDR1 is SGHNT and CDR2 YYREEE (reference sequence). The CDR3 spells CASSLDNGFENTIYF. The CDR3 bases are TGTGCCAGCAGCTTGGACAACGGGTTCGAAAACACCATATATTTT.

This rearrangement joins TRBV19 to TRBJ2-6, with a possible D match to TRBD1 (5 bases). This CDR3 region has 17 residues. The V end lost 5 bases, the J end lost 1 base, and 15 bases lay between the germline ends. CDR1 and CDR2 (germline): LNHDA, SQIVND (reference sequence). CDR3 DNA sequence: TGTGCCAGTAGTGGCCGCCAGACAGATTCTGGGGCCAACGTCCTGACTTTC. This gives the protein CASSGRQTDSGANVLTF.

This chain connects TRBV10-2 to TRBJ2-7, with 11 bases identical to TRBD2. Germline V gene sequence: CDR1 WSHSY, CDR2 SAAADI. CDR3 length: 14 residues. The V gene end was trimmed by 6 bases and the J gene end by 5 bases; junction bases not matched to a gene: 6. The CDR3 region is CASSIAGGGDEQYF. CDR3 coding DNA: TGCGCCAGCAGCATAGCGGGGGGGGGCGACGAGCAGTACTTC.

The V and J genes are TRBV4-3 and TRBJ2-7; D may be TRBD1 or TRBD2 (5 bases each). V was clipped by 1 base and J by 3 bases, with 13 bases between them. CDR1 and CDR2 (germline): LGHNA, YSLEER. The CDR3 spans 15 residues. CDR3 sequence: CASSQGSGRGYEQYF. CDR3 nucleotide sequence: TGCGCCAGCAGCCAAGGATCGGGACGGGGCTACGAGCAGTACTTC.

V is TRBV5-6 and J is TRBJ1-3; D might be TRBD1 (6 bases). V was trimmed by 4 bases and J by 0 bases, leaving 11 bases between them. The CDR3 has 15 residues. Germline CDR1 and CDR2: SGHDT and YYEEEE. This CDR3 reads CASSPGGHSGNTIYF. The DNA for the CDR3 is TGTGCCAGCAGCCCCGGGGGGCACTCTGGAAACACCATATATTTT.

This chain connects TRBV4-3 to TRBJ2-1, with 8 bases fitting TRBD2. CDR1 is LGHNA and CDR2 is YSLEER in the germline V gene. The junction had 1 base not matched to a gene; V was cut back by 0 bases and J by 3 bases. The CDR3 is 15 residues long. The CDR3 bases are TGCGCCAGCAGCCAAGAACTAGCGGTCTACAATGAGCAGTTCTTC. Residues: CASSQELAVYNEQFF.

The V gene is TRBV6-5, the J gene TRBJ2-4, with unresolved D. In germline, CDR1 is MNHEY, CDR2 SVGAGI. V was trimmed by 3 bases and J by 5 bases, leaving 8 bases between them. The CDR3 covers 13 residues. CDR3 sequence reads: CASSYGPENIQYF. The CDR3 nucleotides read TGTGCCAGCAGTTATGGGCCCGAAAACATTCAGTACTTC.

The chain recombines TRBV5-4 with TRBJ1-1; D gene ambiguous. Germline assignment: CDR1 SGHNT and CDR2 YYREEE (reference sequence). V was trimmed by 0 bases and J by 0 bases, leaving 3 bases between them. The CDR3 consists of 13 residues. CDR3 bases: TGTGCCAGCAGCTTGGAAGTGAACACTGAAGCTTTCTTT. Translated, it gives CASSLEVNTEAFF. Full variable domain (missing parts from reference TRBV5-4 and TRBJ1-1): ETGVTQSPTHLIKTRGQQVTLRCSSQSGHNTVSWYQQALGQGPQFIFQYYREEENGRGNFPPRFSGLQFPNYSSELNVNALELDDSALYLCASSLEVNTEAFFGQGTRLTVV.